These 5 T cell receptor beta chains were all obtained from the same sample, sequenced in a study of Ad26.COV2.S vaccination and SARS-CoV-2 variants. Treatment defined: roughly 20 received Ad26.COV2.S at low or high dose, single or two shots; about 5 received placebo; per-sample allocation not given. The samples were gathered on day 63 after the first injection of vaccine or placebo. The method was immunoSEQ multiplex PCR; TCRdb's version includes in-frame clones alone and lacks a portion of them. The sample includes just over 350,000 clones, 85% seen only once; the top ten take about 3.3%. Sequencing was performed on peripheral blood, taken in a trial of Ad26.COV2.S vaccine versus placebo. These receptors were obtained from a person aged 18 to 59 who received the Ad26.COV2.S COVID-19 vaccine or a placebo.

The rearrangement uses TRBV30 and TRBJ2-3, with D perhaps matching TRBD1 (6 bases). The CDR3 is made up of 13 amino acids. Germline assignment: CDR1 GTSNPN and CDR2 SVGIG (reference sequence). Trimming pared 3 bases from V and 2 bases from J, leaving 9 bases between. The CDR3 spells CAWSPGDTDTQYF. DNA of the CDR3: TGTGCCTGGAGCCCAGGGGACACAGATACGCAGTATTTT.

The CDR3 DNA reads as TGTGCCAGCAGCTGGGGACAGTATGGCTACACCTTC. Its translation is CASSWGQYGYTF. This sequence joins TRBV14 and TRBJ1-2; 7 bases are shared with TRBD1. Germline V gives CDR1 SGHDN, CDR2 FVKESK. CDR3 size: 12 residues. The J segment lost 5 bases and the V segment lost 5 bases, leaving 2 bases of the junction unmatched.

Turning to this clone: Distinct nucleotide sequences in the sample also encode this CDR3. The chain is built from TRBV5-1 and TRBJ2-5, with D unresolved. Trimming took 4 bases from V and 2 from J, leaving 6 bases between them. CDR3 length: 12 amino acids. Germline V gives CDR1 SGHRS, CDR2 YFSETQ. CDR3 region: CASSLTQETQYF. In DNA, the CDR3 is TGCGCCAGCAGCCTCACTCAAGAGACCCAGTACTTC.

This clone came up a few times. The V and J genes are TRBV7-9 and TRBJ2-7; D possibly uses TRBD1 or TRBD2 (5 bases each). The CDR3 runs 13 residues. Germline loops: CDR1 SEHNR, CDR2 FQNEAQ (reference sequence). V lost 6 bases and J lost 6, with 15 bases in between. Here the CDR3 reads CASRRRAGTEQYF. The CDR3 DNA follows: TGTGCCAGCAGGAGACGGGCAGGGACCGAGCAGTACTTC.

In this sample, this clone turned up a few times. This chain uses TRBV7-9 with TRBJ1-6; D unclear. V was clipped by 5 bases and J by 0 bases, with 11 bases between them. Germline V gene sequence: CDR1 SEHNR, CDR2 FQNEAQ (reference sequence). The CDR3 has 16 amino acids. The chain's CDR3 is CASSNDVSSYNSPLHF. In DNA form, the CDR3 reads TGTGCCAGCAGCAATGACGTTAGCTCCTATAATTCACCCCTCCACTTT.